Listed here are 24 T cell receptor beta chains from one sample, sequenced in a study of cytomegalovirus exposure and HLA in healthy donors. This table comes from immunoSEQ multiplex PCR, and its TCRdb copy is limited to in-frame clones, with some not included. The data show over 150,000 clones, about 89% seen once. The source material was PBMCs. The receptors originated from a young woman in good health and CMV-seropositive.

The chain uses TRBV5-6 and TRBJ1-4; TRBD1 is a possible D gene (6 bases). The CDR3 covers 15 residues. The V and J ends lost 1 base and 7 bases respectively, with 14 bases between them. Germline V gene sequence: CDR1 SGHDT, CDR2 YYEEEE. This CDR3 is CASSLFSGVGEKLFF. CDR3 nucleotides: TGTGCCAGCAGCTTGTTTTCAGGGGTGGGTGAAAAACTGTTTTTT.

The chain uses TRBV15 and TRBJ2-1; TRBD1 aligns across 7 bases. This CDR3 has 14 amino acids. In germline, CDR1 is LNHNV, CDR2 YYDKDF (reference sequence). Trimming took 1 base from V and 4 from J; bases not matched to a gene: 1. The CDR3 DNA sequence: TGTGCCACCAGCAGAGGGGGACAGTACAATGAGCAGTTCTTC. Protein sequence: CATSRGGQYNEQFF.

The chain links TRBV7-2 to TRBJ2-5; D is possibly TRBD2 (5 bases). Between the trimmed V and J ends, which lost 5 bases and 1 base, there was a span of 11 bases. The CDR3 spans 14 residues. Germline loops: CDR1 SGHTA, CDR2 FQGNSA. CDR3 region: CASSHRTPQETQYF. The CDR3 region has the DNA TGTGCCAGCAGCCACCGGACTCCCCAAGAGACCCAGTACTTC.

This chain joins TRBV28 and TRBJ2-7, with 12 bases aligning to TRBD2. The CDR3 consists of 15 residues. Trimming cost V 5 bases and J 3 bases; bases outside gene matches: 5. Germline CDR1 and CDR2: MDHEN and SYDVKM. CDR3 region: CASSLRTSGIYEQYF. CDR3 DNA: TGTGCCAGCAGTCTCCGGACTAGCGGGATCTACGAGCAGTACTTC.

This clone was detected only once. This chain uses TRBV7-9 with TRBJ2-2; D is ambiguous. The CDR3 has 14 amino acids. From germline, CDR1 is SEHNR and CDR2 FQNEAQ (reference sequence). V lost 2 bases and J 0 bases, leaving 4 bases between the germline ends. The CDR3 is CASSLLSNTGELFF. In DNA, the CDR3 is TGTGCCAGCAGCTTACTCTCGAACACCGGGGAGCTGTTTTTT.

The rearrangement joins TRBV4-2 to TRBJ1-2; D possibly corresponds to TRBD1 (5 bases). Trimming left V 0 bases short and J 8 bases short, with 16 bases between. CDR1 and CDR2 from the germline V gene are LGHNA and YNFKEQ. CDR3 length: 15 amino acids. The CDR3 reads CASSQDRGSGWGYTF. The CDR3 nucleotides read TGTGCCAGCAGCCAAGATCGGGGGTCAGGGTGGGGCTACACCTTC.

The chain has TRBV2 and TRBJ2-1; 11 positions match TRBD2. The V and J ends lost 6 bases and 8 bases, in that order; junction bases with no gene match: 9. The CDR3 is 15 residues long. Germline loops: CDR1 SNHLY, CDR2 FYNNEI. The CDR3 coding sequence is TGTGCCAGCAGGGGGACTAGCGGCCTCGGGGATGAGCAGTTCTTC. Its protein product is CASRGTSGLGDEQFF.

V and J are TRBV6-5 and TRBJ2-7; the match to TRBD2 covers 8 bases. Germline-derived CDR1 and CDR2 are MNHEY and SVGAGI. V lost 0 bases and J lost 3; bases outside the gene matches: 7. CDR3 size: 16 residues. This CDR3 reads CASSYSTAGESYEQYF. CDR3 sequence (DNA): TGTGCCAGCAGTTACTCGACAGCGGGAGAAAGCTACGAGCAGTACTTC.

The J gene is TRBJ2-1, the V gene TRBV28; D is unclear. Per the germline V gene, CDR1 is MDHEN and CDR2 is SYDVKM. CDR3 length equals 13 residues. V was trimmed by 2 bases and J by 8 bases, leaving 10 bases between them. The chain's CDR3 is CASSLTQMDEQFF. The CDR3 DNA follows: TGTGCCAGCAGTTTAACCCAGATGGATGAGCAGTTCTTC.

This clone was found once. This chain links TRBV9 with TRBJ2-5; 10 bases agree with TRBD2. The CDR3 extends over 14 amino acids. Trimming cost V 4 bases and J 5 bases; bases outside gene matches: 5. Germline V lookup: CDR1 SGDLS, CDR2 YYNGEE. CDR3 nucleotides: TGTGCCAGCAGCCAGACACTAGCGGGGGAGACCCAGTACTTC. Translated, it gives CASSQTLAGETQYF.

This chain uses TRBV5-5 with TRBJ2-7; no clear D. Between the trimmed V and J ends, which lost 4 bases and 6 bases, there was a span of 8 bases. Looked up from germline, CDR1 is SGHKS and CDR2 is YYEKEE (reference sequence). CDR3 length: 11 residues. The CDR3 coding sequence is TGTGCCAGCAGCCTTCTTCTCGAGCAGTACTTC. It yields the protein CASSLLLEQYF.

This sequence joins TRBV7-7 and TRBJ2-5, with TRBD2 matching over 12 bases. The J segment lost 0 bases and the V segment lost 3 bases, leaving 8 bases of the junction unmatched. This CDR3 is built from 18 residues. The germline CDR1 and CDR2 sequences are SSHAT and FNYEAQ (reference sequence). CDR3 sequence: CASSLSASGGAYQETQYF. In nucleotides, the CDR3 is TGTGCCAGCAGCTTGTCGGCTAGCGGGGGGGCGTACCAAGAGACCCAGTACTTC.

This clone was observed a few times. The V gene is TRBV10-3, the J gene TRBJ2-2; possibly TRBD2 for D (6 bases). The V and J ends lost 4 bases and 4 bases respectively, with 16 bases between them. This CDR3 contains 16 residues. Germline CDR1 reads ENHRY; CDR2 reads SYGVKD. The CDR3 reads CAISVGDGEVTGELFF. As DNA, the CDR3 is TGTGCCATCAGTGTCGGGGATGGGGAGGTCACCGGGGAGCTGTTTTTT.

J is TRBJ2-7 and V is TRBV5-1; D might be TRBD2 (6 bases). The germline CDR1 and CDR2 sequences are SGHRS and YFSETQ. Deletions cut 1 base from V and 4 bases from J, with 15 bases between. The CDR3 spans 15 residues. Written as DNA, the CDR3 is TGCGCCAGCAGCTTGAGTATCGGGGGTGGGTACGAGCAGTACTTC. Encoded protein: CASSLSIGGGYEQYF.

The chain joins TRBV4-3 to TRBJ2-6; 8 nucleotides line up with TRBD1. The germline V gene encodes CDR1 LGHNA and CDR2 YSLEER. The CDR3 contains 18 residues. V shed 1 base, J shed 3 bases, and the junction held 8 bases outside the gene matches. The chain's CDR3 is CASSQGAGGWYGANVLTF. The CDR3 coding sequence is TGCGCCAGCAGCCAAGGGGCAGGGGGCTGGTATGGGGCCAACGTCCTGACTTTC.

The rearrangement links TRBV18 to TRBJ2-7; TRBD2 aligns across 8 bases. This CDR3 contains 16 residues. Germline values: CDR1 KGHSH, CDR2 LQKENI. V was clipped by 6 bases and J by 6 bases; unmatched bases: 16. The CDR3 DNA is TGTGCCAGCTCGCCCACGGAGGGGCGGGGGGTTCTCGAGCAGTACTTC. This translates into CASSPTEGRGVLEQYF.

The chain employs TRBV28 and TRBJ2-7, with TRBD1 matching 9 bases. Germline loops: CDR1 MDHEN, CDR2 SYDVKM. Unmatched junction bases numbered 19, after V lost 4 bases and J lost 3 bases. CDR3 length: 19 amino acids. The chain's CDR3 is CASSYNFRDREGVHYEQYF. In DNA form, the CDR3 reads TGTGCCAGCAGTTACAATTTCCGGGACAGGGAGGGAGTTCACTACGAGCAGTACTTC.

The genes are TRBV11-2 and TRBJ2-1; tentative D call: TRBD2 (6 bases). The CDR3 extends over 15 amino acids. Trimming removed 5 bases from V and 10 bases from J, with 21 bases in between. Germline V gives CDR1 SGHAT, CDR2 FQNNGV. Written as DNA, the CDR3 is TGTGCCAGCAGCATGAGGACGCCCACCGGAGGGGAGCAGTTCTTC. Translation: CASSMRTPTGGEQFF.

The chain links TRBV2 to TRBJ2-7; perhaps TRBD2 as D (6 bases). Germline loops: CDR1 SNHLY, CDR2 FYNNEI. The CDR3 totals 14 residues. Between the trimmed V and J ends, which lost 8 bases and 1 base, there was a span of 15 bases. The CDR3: CASYGGGGSYEQYF. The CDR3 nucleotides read TGTGCCAGCTACGGGGGTGGTGGTTCCTACGAGCAGTACTTC.

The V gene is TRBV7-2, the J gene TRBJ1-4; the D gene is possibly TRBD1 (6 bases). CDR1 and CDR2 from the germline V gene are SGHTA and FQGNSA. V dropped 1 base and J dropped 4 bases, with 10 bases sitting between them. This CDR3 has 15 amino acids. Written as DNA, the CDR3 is TGTGCCAGCAGCTTAGTAGGGGGGGTTAATGAAAAACTGTTTTTT. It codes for CASSLVGGVNEKLFF.

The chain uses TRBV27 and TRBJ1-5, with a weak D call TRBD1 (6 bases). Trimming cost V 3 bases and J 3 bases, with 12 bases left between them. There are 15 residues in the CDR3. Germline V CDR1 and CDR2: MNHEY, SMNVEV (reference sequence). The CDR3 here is CASSFGGGPNQPQHF. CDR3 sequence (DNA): TGTGCCAGCAGTTTCGGGGGGGGCCCCAATCAGCCCCAGCATTTT.

The CDR3 DNA reads as TGTGCCAGCAGCCCTTCTCCTACAGGGTGGGGTGAAAAACTGTTTTTT. This translates into CASSPSPTGWGEKLFF. The rearrangement joins TRBV5-5 to TRBJ1-4, with D perhaps TRBD1 (6 bases). V dropped 4 bases and J dropped 7 bases, with 20 bases sitting between them. The germline CDR1 and CDR2 sequences are SGHKS and YYEKEE (reference sequence). The CDR3 is 16 amino acids.

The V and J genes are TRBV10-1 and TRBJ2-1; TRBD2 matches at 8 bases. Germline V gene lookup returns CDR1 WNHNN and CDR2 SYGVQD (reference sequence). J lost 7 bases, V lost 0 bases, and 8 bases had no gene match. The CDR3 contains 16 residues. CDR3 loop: CASSESTTLAGNEQFF. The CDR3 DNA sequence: TGCGCCAGCAGTGAGTCCACCACCTTAGCGGGGAATGAGCAGTTCTTC.

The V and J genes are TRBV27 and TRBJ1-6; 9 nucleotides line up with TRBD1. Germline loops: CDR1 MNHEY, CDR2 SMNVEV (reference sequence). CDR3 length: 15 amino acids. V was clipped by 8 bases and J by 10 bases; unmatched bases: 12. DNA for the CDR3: TGTGCCAGCCTCTGGAGGGACAGGGAAAAATCACCCCTCCACTTT. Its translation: CASLWRDREKSPLHF.